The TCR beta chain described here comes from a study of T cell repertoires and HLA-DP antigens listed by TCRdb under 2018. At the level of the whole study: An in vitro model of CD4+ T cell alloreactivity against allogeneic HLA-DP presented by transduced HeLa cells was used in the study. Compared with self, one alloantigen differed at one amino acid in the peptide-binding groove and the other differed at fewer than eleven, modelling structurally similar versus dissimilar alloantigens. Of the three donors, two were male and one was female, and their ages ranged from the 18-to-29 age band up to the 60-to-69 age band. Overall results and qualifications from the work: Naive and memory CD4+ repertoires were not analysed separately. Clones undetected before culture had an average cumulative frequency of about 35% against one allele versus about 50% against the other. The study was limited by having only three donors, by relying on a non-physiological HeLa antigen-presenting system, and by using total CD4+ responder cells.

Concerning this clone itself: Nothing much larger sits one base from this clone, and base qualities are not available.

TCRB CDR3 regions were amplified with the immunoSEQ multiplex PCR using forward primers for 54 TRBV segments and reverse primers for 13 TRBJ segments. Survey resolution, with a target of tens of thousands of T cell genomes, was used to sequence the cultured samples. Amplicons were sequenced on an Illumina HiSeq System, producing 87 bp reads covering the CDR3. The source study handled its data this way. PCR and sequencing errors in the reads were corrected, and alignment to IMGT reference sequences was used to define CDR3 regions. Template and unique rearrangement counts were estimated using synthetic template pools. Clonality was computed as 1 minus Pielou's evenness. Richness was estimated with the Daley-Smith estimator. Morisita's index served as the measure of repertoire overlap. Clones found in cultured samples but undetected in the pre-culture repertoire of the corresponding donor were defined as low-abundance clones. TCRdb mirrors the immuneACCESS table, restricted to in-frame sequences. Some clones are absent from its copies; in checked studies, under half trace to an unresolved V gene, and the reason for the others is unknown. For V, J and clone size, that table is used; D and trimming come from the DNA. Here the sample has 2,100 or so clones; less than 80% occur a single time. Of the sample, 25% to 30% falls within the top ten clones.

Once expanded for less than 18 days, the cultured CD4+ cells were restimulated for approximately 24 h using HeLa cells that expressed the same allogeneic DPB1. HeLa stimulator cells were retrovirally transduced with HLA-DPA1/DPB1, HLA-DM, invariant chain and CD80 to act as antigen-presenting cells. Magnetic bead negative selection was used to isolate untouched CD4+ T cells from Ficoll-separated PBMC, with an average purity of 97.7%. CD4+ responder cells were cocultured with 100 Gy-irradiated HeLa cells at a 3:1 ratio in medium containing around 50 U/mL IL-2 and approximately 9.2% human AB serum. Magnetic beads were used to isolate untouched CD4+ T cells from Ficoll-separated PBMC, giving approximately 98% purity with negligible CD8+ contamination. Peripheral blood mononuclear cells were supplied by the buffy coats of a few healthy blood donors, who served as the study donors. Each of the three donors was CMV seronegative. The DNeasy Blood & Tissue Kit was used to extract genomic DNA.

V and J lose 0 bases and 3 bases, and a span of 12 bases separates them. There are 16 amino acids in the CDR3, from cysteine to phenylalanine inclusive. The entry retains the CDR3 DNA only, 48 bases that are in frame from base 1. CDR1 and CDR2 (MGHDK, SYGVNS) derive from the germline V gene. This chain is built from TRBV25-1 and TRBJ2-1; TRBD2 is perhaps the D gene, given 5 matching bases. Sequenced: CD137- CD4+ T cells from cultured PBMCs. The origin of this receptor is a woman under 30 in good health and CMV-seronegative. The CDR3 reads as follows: CASSEYRGSDYNEQFF. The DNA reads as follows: TGTGCCAGCAGTGAATATCGGGGTTCGGACTACAATGAGCAGTTCTTC.